Following are 30 T cell receptor beta chains from one sample sequenced in a study of shared clonotypes between healthy human individuals. Clones were sequenced by immunoSEQ multiplex PCR, and TCRdb holds only the in-frame ones, with some missing. The data contain over a million clones, around 98.5% of them singletons. The specimen sequenced was naive CD4+ T cells sorted from blood. Specified subset: CD45RA+ positively selected. Receptor source: a man between 25 and 39 years old in good health.

This clone was counted a single time. This sequence joins TRBV5-4 and TRBJ2-7; a weak D match, TRBD1 (6 bases). The CDR3 extends over 13 amino acids. Trimming removed 4 bases from V and 6 bases from J, with 14 bases in between. CDR1 and CDR2 from the germline V gene are SGHNT and YYREEE (reference sequence). For the CDR3, the DNA is TGTGCCAGCAGCGGGGGCCTCCTGTTCGAGCAGTACTTC. Its protein is CASSGGLLFEQYF.

This clone was found once. The chain employs TRBV9 and TRBJ2-3; no clear D gene. Germline values: CDR1 SGDLS, CDR2 YYNGEE. Trimming pared 4 bases from V and 8 bases from J, leaving 17 bases between. The CDR3 consists of 14 residues. CDR3 nucleotide sequence: TGTGCCAGCAGCCGGATGGGTGCGAGTTCTACGCAGTATTTT. It translates to CASSRMGASSTQYF.

The CDR3 nucleotides are TGTGCCAGCAGTGAAGGGAGGCAGATCACTGAAGCTTTCTTT. This translates into CASSEGRQITEAFF. V and J are TRBV25-1 and TRBJ1-1, with no clear D. V was pared by 2 bases and J by 4 bases, with 11 bases between. The CDR3 consists of 14 residues. The germline gives CDR1 MGHDK, CDR2 SYGVNS.

For the CDR3, the DNA is TGTGCCTGGAGTATAGCTAGCTCCTACGAGCAGTACTTC. This gives the protein CAWSIASSYEQYF. The V gene is TRBV30, the J gene TRBJ2-7; no firm D call. Between the trimmed V and J ends, which lost 2 bases and 0 bases, there was a span of 8 bases. This CDR3 is built from 13 residues. The V gene's germline CDR1 is GTSNPN and CDR2 SVGIG (reference sequence).

The count of this clone is one. The chain uses TRBV7-9 and TRBJ2-1, with D perhaps matching TRBD1 or TRBD2 (5 bases each). Trimming shortened V by 1 base and J by 7 bases, and 17 bases separated the two germline ends. Germline CDR1 SEHNR, CDR2 FQNEAQ (reference sequence). The CDR3 is 16 residues long. The CDR3 protein is CASSLELVTVLNEQFF. The CDR3 nucleotides read TGTGCCAGCAGCTTAGAACTAGTGACAGTCCTTAATGAGCAGTTCTTC.

The chain links TRBV11-2 to TRBJ1-3; 9 bases line up with TRBD1. The ends lost 5 bases at V and 4 bases at J; junction bases unmatched: 9. Germline V CDR1 and CDR2: SGHAT, FQNNGV. This CDR3 comprises 16 residues. CDR3 DNA: TGTGCCAGCAGCCATCTCCGGGACAGGGAAGGAAACACCATATATTTT. It codes for CASSHLRDREGNTIYF.

This rearrangement joins TRBV10-3 to TRBJ2-3, with 10 bases matching TRBD1. J was trimmed by 8 bases and V by 3 bases; bases with no gene match: 8. Germline V gives CDR1 ENHRY, CDR2 SYGVKD. The CDR3 covers 15 residues. In DNA form, the CDR3 reads TGTGCCATCAGTGACAGGACAGGGGGTACGGGTACGCAGTATTTT. This codes for CAISDRTGGTGTQYF.

CDR3 sequence (DNA): TGTGCCAGCATTGAGGGGGTGGGTGGCTACACCTTC. This sequence encodes CASIEGVGGYTF. V is TRBV21-1 and J is TRBJ1-2; TRBD1, as called in the table, went unchecked against the DNA. TRBV21-1 is reported as a pseudogene. CDR3 length: 12 residues.

The chain uses TRBV6-5 and TRBJ2-7; weak D call: TRBD2 (6 bases). The V gene lost 0 bases and the J gene lost 5 bases, with 17 bases spanning the gap. The length of the CDR3 is 16 residues. Germline CDR1 and CDR2: MNHEY and SVGAGI. The CDR3 is CASSYSGGTLAHEQYF. The CDR3 nucleotides are TGTGCCAGCAGTTACTCGGGAGGAACCCTGGCCCACGAGCAGTACTTC.

This chain links TRBV10-3 with TRBJ2-7; the match to TRBD2 covers 10 bases. This CDR3 spans 14 amino acids. V lost 5 bases to trimming and J lost 6 bases; unmatched junction nucleotides: 7. Germline V gene lookup returns CDR1 ENHRY and CDR2 SYGVKD. For the CDR3, the DNA is TGTGCCATCAGTTCTAGCGGGAGTCAGGGCGAGCAGTACTTC. It is translated as CAISSSGSQGEQYF.

The V gene is TRBV7-2, the J gene TRBJ1-5; a weak D match, TRBD1 (5 bases). Germline-derived CDR1 and CDR2 are SGHTA and FQGNSA. This CDR3 is 12 amino acids long. The V end was cut by 4 bases, the J end by 6 bases, with 7 bases between. The CDR3 protein is CASSSQGQPQHF. The DNA of the CDR3 is TGTGCCAGCAGCTCCCAGGGTCAGCCCCAGCATTTT.

The chain carries TRBV11-3 and TRBJ2-7, with D perhaps TRBD2 (7 bases). The CDR3 is 14 amino acids. V shed 3 bases and J shed 3 bases, with 12 bases lying between them. Per germline, CDR1 SGHNT and CDR2 YENEEA. CDR3 in amino acids: CASSLGGADYEQYF. The CDR3 DNA follows: TGTGCCAGCAGCTTGGGGGGGGCGGACTACGAGCAGTACTTC.

The rearrangement joins TRBV18 to TRBJ2-3; 11 nucleotides align to TRBD1. Germline-derived CDR1 and CDR2 are KGHSH and LQKENI. This CDR3 comprises 16 residues. J lost 4 bases, V lost 2 bases, and 5 bases had no gene match. Here the CDR3 reads CASSPKGQGGADTQYF. DNA for the CDR3: TGTGCCAGCTCACCAAAGGGACAGGGGGGAGCAGATACGCAGTATTTT.

This sequence joins TRBV7-3 and TRBJ2-3; 9 bases map to TRBD2. Germline V CDR1 and CDR2: SGHTA, FQGTGA. With 5 bases clipped from V and 8 bases from J, the junction kept 5 bases outside the gene matches. This CDR3 has 13 amino acids. The CDR3 DNA reads TGTGCCAGCAGCCTCGCTAGCGGGATTACGCAGTATTTT. Translated, it gives CASSLASGITQYF.

The chain employs TRBV28 and TRBJ2-6; TRBD2 aligns across 11 bases. The CDR3 runs to 18 residues. V lost 5 bases and J lost 1; bases outside the gene matches: 7. Germline values: CDR1 MDHEN, CDR2 SYDVKM. As DNA, the CDR3 is TGTGCCAGCAGTCGACCGACTAGCGGGGTTTCTGGGGCCAACGTCCTGACTTTC. Translated, it gives CASSRPTSGVSGANVLTF.

This clone showed up just a few times. The rearrangement joins TRBV7-9 to TRBJ1-1; D is ambiguous. This CDR3 contains 12 residues. V was pared by 3 bases and J by 1 base, with 3 bases between. Germline CDR1 SEHNR, CDR2 FQNEAQ (reference sequence). The CDR3 nucleotides are TGTGCCAGCAGCTTTACGAACACTGAAGCTTTCTTT. Encoded protein: CASSFTNTEAFF.

Remarks on this clone: This same CDR3 is encoded by further DNA sequences in the sample. The CDR3 DNA is TGTGCCAGCAGTGTCCAAGAGACCCAGTACTTC. Protein: CASSVQETQYF. The chain couples TRBV2 to TRBJ2-5, with D unclear. Trimming removed 4 bases at V and 1 base at J, with 1 base between. The CDR3 runs 11 residues. Germline loops: CDR1 SNHLY, CDR2 FYNNEI.

The V and J genes are TRBV11-2 and TRBJ2-1; tentative D call: TRBD2 (5 bases). Trimming shortened V by 1 base and J by 4 bases, and 17 bases separated the two germline ends. Germline V gene sequence: CDR1 SGHAT, CDR2 FQNNGV. The CDR3 has 17 amino acids. The CDR3 DNA reads TGTGCCAGCAGCTTAGTGACTACCTCCTGGAGGTACAATGAGCAGTTCTTC. Protein product: CASSLVTTSWRYNEQFF. Looking up the rest from reference TRBV11-2 and TRBJ2-1 gives the full variable domain: EAGVAQSPRYKIIEKRQSVAFWCNPISGHATLYWYQQILGQGPKLLIQFQNNGVVDDSQLPKDRFSAERLKGVDSTLKIQPAKLEDSAVYLCASSLVTTSWRYNEQFFGPGTRLTVL.

The chain recombines TRBV28 with TRBJ2-5; no clear D. Trimming took off 1 base at V and 1 base at J, with 4 bases between the two ends. Germline values: CDR1 MDHEN, CDR2 SYDVKM. CDR3 size: 13 residues. The CDR3 region is CASSLSRQETQYF. CDR3 DNA: TGTGCCAGCAGTTTATCTCGCCAAGAGACCCAGTACTTC.

Regarding this clone: The sample contains more than one DNA sequence encoding this CDR3. The chain combines TRBV5-1 with TRBJ2-2; D ambiguous. The V end lost 0 bases, the J end lost 1 base, and 4 bases lay between the germline ends. The CDR3 loop spans 14 amino acids. Per the germline V gene, CDR1 is SGHRS and CDR2 is YFSETQ. In DNA form, the CDR3 reads TGCGCCAGCAGCTTGGCCCTGAACACCGGGGAGCTGTTTTTT. This gives the protein CASSLALNTGELFF.

This chain joins TRBV12-5 and TRBJ2-4; D is uncertain. Germline V CDR1 and CDR2: LGHNT, FRNRAP. CDR3 size: 17 residues. Trimming removed 1 base from V and 0 bases from J, with 13 bases in between. CDR3 loop: CASGLEKDGVAKNIQYF. CDR3 DNA: TGTGCTAGTGGTTTGGAAAAGGACGGAGTAGCCAAAAACATTCAGTACTTC.

This chain uses TRBV5-1 with TRBJ1-2, with TRBD1 matching over 10 bases. After removal of 3 bases from V and 0 bases from J, the junction contained 14 bases not matched to a gene. Per the germline V gene, CDR1 is SGHRS and CDR2 is YFSETQ. The CDR3 contains 19 residues. Here the CDR3 reads CASSSRPLGDRGSNYGYTF. The DNA for the CDR3 is TGCGCCAGCAGCTCACGACCCCTGGGGGACAGGGGCTCTAACTATGGCTACACCTTC. Filled out from reference TRBV5-1 and TRBJ1-2, the complete variable domain reads KAGVTQTPRYLIKTRGQQVTLSCSPISGHRSVSWYQQTPGQGLQFLFEYFSETQRNKGNFPGRFSGRQFSNSRSEMNVSTLELGDSALYLCASSSRPLGDRGSNYGYTFGSGTRLTVV.

The V and J genes are TRBV18 and TRBJ1-2; D perhaps matches TRBD1 (5 bases). Looked up from germline, CDR1 is KGHSH and CDR2 is LQKENI. With 3 bases removed from V and 4 bases from J, the gap between germline ends came to 12 bases. CDR3 length: 14 amino acids. The CDR3 loop is CASSPEAGPYGYTF. CDR3 in DNA: TGTGCCAGCTCACCTGAGGCAGGGCCCTATGGCTACACCTTC.

In the case of this clone: This sample also contains other DNA sequences that code for the same CDR3. The chain uses TRBV11-2 and TRBJ2-7; D may match TRBD1 or TRBD2 (5 bases each). CDR3 length: 14 amino acids. The germline V gene encodes CDR1 SGHAT and CDR2 FQNNGV. Trimming stripped 1 base from V and 3 bases from J, with 10 bases between. The CDR3 bases are TGTGCCAGCAGCTTAGTGTCAGGGAGCTACGAGCAGTACTTC. This codes for CASSLVSGSYEQYF.

The V gene is TRBV4-1, the J gene TRBJ1-2; 10 bases line up with TRBD1. V was pared by 0 bases and J by 5 bases, with 12 bases of the junction left unmatched. Germline CDR1 MGHRA, CDR2 YSYEKL. The CDR3 contains 18 residues. This CDR3 is CASSQEGTGALPLYGYTF. As DNA, the CDR3 is TGCGCCAGCAGCCAAGAAGGGACAGGGGCCCTCCCGTTATATGGCTACACCTTC.

The V and J genes are TRBV5-5 and TRBJ2-3, with 7 bases fitting TRBD2. CDR3 length: 15 amino acids. CDR1 is SGHKS, CDR2 YYEKEE, per germline (reference sequence). V shed 4 bases, J shed 3 bases, and the junction held 8 bases outside the gene matches. The CDR3 DNA reads TGTGCCAGCAGCCCTGAGCGGGGAAGGACAGATACGCAGTATTTT. This codes for CASSPERGRTDTQYF.

The chain has TRBV2 and TRBJ2-2; D is perhaps TRBD1 or TRBD2 (6 bases each). CDR1 is SNHLY, CDR2 FYNNEI, per germline. Trimming removed 6 bases from V and 4 bases from J, with 18 bases in between. This CDR3 has 16 amino acids. The CDR3 nucleotides are TGTGCCAGCAGGGCGATTGGGGGGCCCTTCACCGGGGAGCTGTTTTTT. Protein: CASRAIGGPFTGELFF.

The chain has TRBV25-1 and TRBJ2-7, with unresolved D. Germline CDR1 is MGHDK and CDR2 is SYGVNS. V was clipped by 6 bases and J by 3 bases, with 9 bases between them. The CDR3 consists of 12 residues. The CDR3 DNA sequence: TGTGCCAGCAGGAGTTACAACTACGAGCAGTACTTC. As protein: CASRSYNYEQYF.

The chain links TRBV5-6 to TRBJ2-7; 8 bases fit TRBD1. V shed 4 bases, J shed 4 bases, and the junction held 4 bases outside the gene matches. Germline lookup yields CDR1 SGHDT and CDR2 YYEEEE. CDR3 length: 13 amino acids. The chain's CDR3 is CASSPRQGYEQYF. The CDR3 nucleotides read TGTGCCAGCAGCCCGCGACAGGGGTACGAGCAGTACTTC.

The chain carries TRBV4-2 and TRBJ2-7; D gene unclear. The ends were cut back, 0 bases at V and 1 base at J, with 4 bases in the middle. The germline gives CDR1 LGHNA, CDR2 YNFKEQ. The CDR3 totals 13 residues. CDR3 sequence reads: CASSQEASYEQYF. The DNA for the CDR3 is TGTGCCAGCAGCCAAGAGGCATCCTACGAGCAGTACTTC.